Sequencing of this T cell receptor (beta chain) was carried out in a study of blood T cell repertoires in COVID-19. Study in general: The analysed material was cDNA or gDNA that came from T cells, B-cell-depleted T cells, or PBMCs.

Profiling relied on immunoSEQ multiplex PCR, and the TCRdb table lists in-frame clones only, not all of them. There are 150,000 or so clones in the sample; roughly 90% occur only once, and less than 1.5% lies in the top ten. Germline V CDR1 and CDR2: SGHKS, YYEKEE (reference sequence). The CDR3 sequence is 15 residues long. V was clipped by 4 bases and J by 1 base; unmatched bases: 7. The chain couples TRBV5-5 to TRBJ1-1; the match to TRBD1 covers 7 bases. The source material was PBMCs or T cells enriched from blood (not recorded which). This sequence was found in a human donor with acute COVID-19. The donor label of this sample is uncertain. The CDR3 DNA sequence: TGTGCCAGCAGCACGGACAGGACCACGAACACTGAAGCTTTCTTT. Translated: CASSTDRTTNTEAFF.